A single sample gave rise to the 5 T cell receptor beta chains below, sequenced in a study of blood T cell repertoires in COVID-19. Assay used: immunoSEQ multiplex PCR; TCRdb lists only in-frame clones, some missing. The sample yields 150,000 to 200,000 clones, 80% to 90% seen once. Sequenced: peripheral blood. These receptor sequences come from a young man who had recovered from COVID-19.

The genes are TRBV25-1 and TRBJ2-7; 8 bases are shared with TRBD1. The junction had 9 bases not matched to a gene; V was cut back by 8 bases and J by 3 bases. The germline V gene encodes CDR1 MGHDK and CDR2 SYGVNS. The CDR3 runs to 14 residues. Here the CDR3 reads CASSLAGGGYEQYF. In nucleotides, the CDR3 is TGTGCCAGCTCCCTGGCAGGGGGCGGCTACGAGCAGTACTTC.

V gene TRBV7-2 combines with J gene TRBJ2-1, with 10 nucleotides matching TRBD1. This CDR3 has 15 residues. J lost 7 bases, V lost 5 bases, and 8 bases had no gene match. From germline, CDR1 is SGHTA and CDR2 FQGNSA. CDR3 bases: TGTGCCAGCAGCCAGAGTGGACAGGGGGGAAATGAGCAGTTCTTC. It encodes CASSQSGQGGNEQFF.

This clone has a handful of counts. The chain joins TRBV2 to TRBJ1-1, with 7 bases lining up with TRBD1. The CDR3 sequence is 13 residues long. V lost 5 bases and J lost 5; bases outside the gene matches: 5. Germline lookup yields CDR1 SNHLY and CDR2 FYNNEI. CDR3 bases: TGTGCCAGCAGTACGACAGGGTGGACTGAAGCTTTCTTT. The encoded protein is CASSTTGWTEAFF.

The rearrangement joins TRBV7-2 to TRBJ1-2, with 10 bases lining up with TRBD1. Losses at the gene ends were 0 bases for V and 2 bases for J; bases not matched to a gene: 6. Germline V gives CDR1 SGHTA, CDR2 FQGNSA. This CDR3 contains 17 residues. The CDR3 nucleotides are TGTGCCAGCAGCTTAGCCGGGACAGGGGATAGGAACTATGGCTACACCTTC. This gives the protein CASSLAGTGDRNYGYTF. Using reference TRBV7-2 and TRBJ1-2 for the parts outside the CDR3, the full variable domain is GAGVSQSPSNKVTEKGKDVELRCDPISGHTALYWYRQSLGQGLEFLIYFQGNSAPDKSGLPSDRFSAERTGGSVSTLTIQRTQQEDSAVYLCASSLAGTGDRNYGYTFGSGTRLTVV.

The chain links TRBV7-2 to TRBJ2-1; 9 bases align to TRBD1. V trimming: 5 bases; J trimming: 2 bases; junction bases outside the gene matches: 4. CDR1 SGHTA and CDR2 FQGNSA come from the germline V gene. The CDR3 consists of 15 residues. The CDR3 region is CASSQGQGAYNEQFF. The DNA of the CDR3 is TGTGCCAGCAGCCAGGGACAGGGTGCCTACAATGAGCAGTTCTTC.